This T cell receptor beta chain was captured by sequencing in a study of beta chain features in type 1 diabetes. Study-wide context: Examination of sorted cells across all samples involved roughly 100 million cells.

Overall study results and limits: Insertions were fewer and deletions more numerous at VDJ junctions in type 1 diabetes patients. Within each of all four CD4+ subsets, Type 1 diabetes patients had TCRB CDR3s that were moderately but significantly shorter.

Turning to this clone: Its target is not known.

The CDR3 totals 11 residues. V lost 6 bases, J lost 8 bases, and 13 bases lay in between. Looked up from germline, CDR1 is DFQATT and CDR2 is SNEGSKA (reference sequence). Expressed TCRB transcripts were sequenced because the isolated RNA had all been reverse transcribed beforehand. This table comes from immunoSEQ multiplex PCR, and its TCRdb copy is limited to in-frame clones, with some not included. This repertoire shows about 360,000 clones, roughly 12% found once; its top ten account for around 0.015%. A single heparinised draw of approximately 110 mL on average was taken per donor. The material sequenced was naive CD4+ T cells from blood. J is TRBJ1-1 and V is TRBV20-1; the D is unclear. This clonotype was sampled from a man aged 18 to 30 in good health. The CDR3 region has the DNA TGCAGTGCCTCCCCGGAGTGGGAAGCTTTCTTT. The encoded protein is CSASPEWEAFF.